This TCR beta chain is drawn from a study of cytomegalovirus exposure and HLA in healthy donors. Germline values: CDR1 SGHNT, CDR2 YYREEE (reference sequence). V lost 3 bases and J lost 8; bases outside the gene matches: 7. This CDR3 has 14 amino acids. The PCR ran on 60 Vbeta and 13 Jbeta primers. Measured with immunoSEQ multiplex PCR; TCRdb has only the in-frame clones, and not every one. The data contain roughly 140,000 clones, 80% of them singletons. Material: PBMCs. The sequence derives from a man aged 40-49 years in good health and CMV-seropositive. The rearrangement uses TRBV5-4 and TRBJ1-4, with 7 bases identical to TRBD1. The CDR3 spells CASSSDRIGEKLFF. CDR3 bases: TGTGCCAGCAGCTCGGACAGGATAGGAGAAAAACTGTTTTTT.